The entry that follows covers one T cell receptor (beta chain) sequence. Its antigen is not identified. The CDR3 is 13 amino acids. In germline, CDR1 is SGHRS, CDR2 YFSETQ. The data originate from a study of monozygotic twins with inflammatory bowel disease. General study points: Researchers report that IBD patients shared fewer clonotypes with others than healthy twins, especially amid disease activity.

A total RNA quantity of around 3,700 ng went into each TCR library. TCRdb reanalyzed the 5' RACE reads, giving one entry per CDR3 protein sequence and no DNA. Its table records more than 350,000 distinct CDR3 sequences. Source material: blood. The chain combines TRBV5-1 with TRBJ2-7; TCRdb gives TRBD2 as the D gene, but with no DNA this cannot be confirmed. The sequence came from a human donor with ulcerative colitis or Crohn's disease, or a healthy co-twin of an affected twin (not recorded which). This CDR3 is CASSSPTGGEQYF.